One sample yielded the 26 T cell receptor beta chains listed below, sequenced in a study of OX40 agonist ivuxolimab in advanced cancers. Assay used: immunoSEQ multiplex PCR; TCRdb lists only in-frame clones, some missing. The sample lists about 66,000 clones; about 91% were seen once. The specimen was CD4+ or CD8+ T cells sorted from blood, collected in a trial of the OX40 agonist ivuxolimab. These TCRs come from an adult with an advanced solid tumor such as melanoma, head and neck, liver or kidney cancer.

The chain is built from TRBV2 and TRBJ2-3; 7 bases match TRBD2. The CDR3 runs to 15 residues. CDR1 and CDR2 from the germline V gene are SNHLY and FYNNEI. Unmatched junction bases numbered 3, after V lost 1 base and J lost 2 bases. DNA of the CDR3: TGTGCCAGCAGTGAAGGGGGAGGGGTCACAGATACGCAGTATTTT. This codes for CASSEGGGVTDTQYF.

V usage is TRBV5-1 and J usage is TRBJ1-1; 10 positions agree with TRBD1. This CDR3 is built from 18 residues. Germline lookup yields CDR1 SGHRS and CDR2 YFSETQ. With 0 bases clipped from V and 1 base from J, the junction kept 9 bases outside the gene matches. The CDR3 nucleotides read TGCGCCAGCAGCTTGGAAGACAGGGGGCGACATGGGAACACTGAAGCTTTCTTT. This gives the protein CASSLEDRGRHGNTEAFF. Variable domain in full (rest from reference TRBV5-1 and TRBJ1-1): KAGVTQTPRYLIKTRGQQVTLSCSPISGHRSVSWYQQTPGQGLQFLFEYFSETQRNKGNFPGRFSGRQFSNSRSEMNVSTLELGDSALYLCASSLEDRGRHGNTEAFFGQGTRLTVV.

The chain carries TRBV28 and TRBJ2-5; D is undetermined. Germline V lookup: CDR1 MDHEN, CDR2 SYDVKM. The V and J ends lost 2 bases and 2 bases respectively, with 0 bases between them. This CDR3 region has 11 residues. The chain's CDR3 is CASSLQETQYF. CDR3 bases: TGTGCCAGCAGTTTACAAGAGACCCAGTACTTC.

The genes are TRBV5-8 and TRBJ2-7; TRBD1 or TRBD2 may be the D gene (6 bases each). The length of the CDR3 is 14 residues. Trimming removed 5 bases at V and 0 bases at J, with 12 bases between. Germline assignment: CDR1 SGHTS and CDR2 YDEGEE. The CDR3 sequence: CASRFRGPSYEQYF. The CDR3 region has the DNA TGTGCCAGCAGGTTTCGGGGGCCCTCCTACGAGCAGTACTTC.

The chain has TRBV5-1 and TRBJ2-3; 9 bases line up with TRBD2. The CDR3 is 16 residues long. V gave up 4 bases and J gave up 4 bases; unmatched junction bases: 10. Germline values: CDR1 SGHRS, CDR2 YFSETQ. For the CDR3, the DNA is TGCGCCAGCAGCCGGATTGGCGGGAGGGGCGCAGATACGCAGTATTTT. This gives the protein CASSRIGGRGADTQYF.

The chain links TRBV10-3 to TRBJ2-2; 10 bases align to TRBD1. Germline CDR1 ENHRY, CDR2 SYGVKD. With V trimmed by 4 bases and J by 4 bases, 3 bases remained unmatched. CDR3 size: 15 residues. DNA for the CDR3: TGTGCCATCAGTGTGTGGACAGGGGGCACCGGGGAGCTGTTTTTT. Its protein is CAISVWTGGTGELFF.

This clone came up once. The V and J genes are TRBV28 and TRBJ2-7; no clear D gene. This CDR3 is built from 14 residues. Trimming pared 6 bases from V and 2 bases from J, leaving 14 bases between. The germline V gene has CDR1 MDHEN and CDR2 SYDVKM. CDR3 in amino acids: CASSSVTIAYEQYF. CDR3 coding DNA: TGTGCCAGCAGCTCGGTAACTATCGCCTACGAGCAGTACTTC.

The gene calls are TRBV7-3 and TRBJ2-5; the match to TRBD2 covers 8 bases. With V trimmed by 8 bases and J by 2 bases, 10 bases remained unmatched. Germline CDR1 is SGHTA and CDR2 is FQGTGA. The CDR3 totals 15 residues. As DNA, the CDR3 is TGTGCCAGCCGCGGGGGGCCTAGCGGTCAAGAGACCCAGTACTTC. The encoded protein is CASRGGPSGQETQYF.

The J gene is TRBJ2-2, the V gene TRBV4-1, with D possibly matching TRBD2 (6 bases). The germline CDR1 and CDR2 sequences are MGHRA and YSYEKL. CDR3 length: 16 amino acids. V gave up 3 bases and J gave up 8 bases, with 19 bases separating them. This CDR3 reads CASSHKEGLPTGELFF. The CDR3 DNA follows: TGCGCCAGCAGCCACAAGGAGGGACTGCCAACGGGGGAGCTGTTTTTT.

The rearrangement uses TRBV2 and TRBJ1-5; no firm D call. V lost 2 bases and J lost 7, with 12 bases in between. This CDR3 has 14 amino acids. Germline V gene lookup returns CDR1 SNHLY and CDR2 FYNNEI. CDR3 loop: CASSELLKGQPQHF. CDR3 bases: TGTGCCAGCAGTGAACTGTTAAAGGGACAGCCCCAGCATTTT.

The chain carries TRBV14 and TRBJ1-1; weak D call: TRBD1 (5 bases). This CDR3 region has 16 residues. Between the trimmed V and J ends, which lost 5 bases and 3 bases, there was a span of 19 bases. Germline V gene data show CDR1 as SGHDN and CDR2 as FVKESK. CDR3 loop: CASSFRDPFLDTEAFF. The CDR3 nucleotides are TGTGCCAGCAGCTTCCGGGACCCCTTCTTGGACACTGAAGCTTTCTTT.

The rearrangement joins TRBV11-2 to TRBJ2-7, with D uncertain. V was pared by 5 bases and J by 3 bases, with 8 bases between. The CDR3 totals 12 residues. CDR1 and CDR2 from the germline V gene are SGHAT and FQNNGV. CDR3 coding DNA: TGTGCCAGCAGCCACGAGTACTACGAGCAGTACTTC. Its translation: CASSHEYYEQYF.

The chain carries TRBV2 and TRBJ2-5, with 9 bases fitting TRBD2. CDR3 length: 18 amino acids. Germline CDR1 reads SNHLY; CDR2 reads FYNNEI. The trim removed 0 bases at V and 5 bases at J, leaving 13 bases unmatched. As DNA, the CDR3 is TGTGCCAGCAGTGAAGCGCTTCGGGGTAGCGGGAGTGATGAGACCCAGTACTTC. This codes for CASSEALRGSGSDETQYF. The full variable domain, rest sourced from reference TRBV2 and TRBJ2-5, is EPEVTQTPSHQVTQMGQEVILRCVPISNHLYFYWYRQILGQKVEFLVSFYNNEISEKSEIFDDQFSVERPDGSNFTLKIRSTKLEDSAMYFCASSEALRGSGSDETQYFGPGTRLLVL.

This chain connects TRBV29-1 to TRBJ1-2, with a weak D call TRBD1 (5 bases). The CDR3 consists of 12 residues. Trimming pared 4 bases from V and 4 bases from J, leaving 10 bases between. Germline CDR1 SQVTM, CDR2 ANQGSEA. This CDR3 is CSVVRGTYGYTF. CDR3 nucleotide sequence: TGCAGCGTTGTGCGGGGCACCTATGGCTACACCTTC.

V gene TRBV10-3 combines with J gene TRBJ2-1; D unresolved. The V gene's germline CDR1 is ENHRY and CDR2 SYGVKD. The V and J ends lost 6 bases and 2 bases respectively, with 11 bases between them. The CDR3 has 14 residues. The CDR3 region has the DNA TGTGCCATCAGCCCCCTATACCCCTACAATGAGCAGTTCTTC. Translation: CAISPLYPYNEQFF.

V and J are TRBV29-1 and TRBJ2-1; 8 nucleotides agree with TRBD1. There are 13 residues in the CDR3. Germline trimming cut 8 bases from V and 8 bases from J; bases unmatched to any gene: 11. Germline loops: CDR1 SQVTM, CDR2 ANQGSEA. The CDR3 sequence: CSQRGAGGDEQFF. The CDR3 DNA is TGCAGCCAAAGAGGAGCAGGGGGCGATGAGCAGTTCTTC.

The chain has TRBV4-1 and TRBJ2-2; 8 nucleotides line up with TRBD1. The CDR3 loop spans 16 amino acids. J gave up 7 bases and V 0 bases, and 7 bases lay outside the gene matches. CDR1 is MGHRA and CDR2 is YSYEKL in the germline V gene. Here the CDR3 DNA reads TGCGCCAGCAGCCAAGATCCCCAGGGGGCTAACGGGGAGCTGTTTTTT. As protein: CASSQDPQGANGELFF.

This chain joins TRBV5-1 and TRBJ2-1, with 7 nucleotides matching TRBD2. With 2 bases clipped from V and 2 bases from J, the junction kept 7 bases outside the gene matches. Germline CDR1 SGHRS, CDR2 YFSETQ. This CDR3 has 16 amino acids. The CDR3 loop reads CASSLTSADAYNEQFF. The DNA for the CDR3 is TGCGCCAGCAGCTTAACTAGCGCGGATGCCTACAATGAGCAGTTCTTC.

V usage is TRBV5-1 and J usage is TRBJ1-1, with 7 bases aligning to TRBD1. Germline V lookup: CDR1 SGHRS, CDR2 YFSETQ. The V gene end was trimmed by 4 bases and the J gene end by 6 bases; junction bases not matched to a gene: 6. This CDR3 region has 13 residues. CDR3 nucleotide sequence: TGCGCCAGCAGCCCCGGACAGGATGCTGAAGCTTTCTTT. Residues: CASSPGQDAEAFF.

This clone was observed once. This chain uses TRBV11-2 with TRBJ2-1; 8 bases align to TRBD2. Germline assignment: CDR1 SGHAT and CDR2 FQNNGV. There are 16 residues in the CDR3. With 5 bases clipped from V and 2 bases from J, the junction kept 8 bases outside the gene matches. The CDR3 DNA sequence: TGTGCCAGCAGCAATAGGGCGGGAGGCGCCTACAATGAGCAGTTCTTC. This sequence encodes CASSNRAGGAYNEQFF.

The chain's CDR3 is CASSESVGFSTDTQYF. The CDR3 nucleotides are TGTGCCAGCAGTGAGAGTGTGGGCTTTAGCACAGATACGCAGTATTTT. The chain recombines TRBV6-1 with TRBJ2-3; D is unclear. The CDR3 totals 16 residues. Trimming left V 3 bases short and J 0 bases short, with 13 bases between. The V gene's germline CDR1 is MNHNS and CDR2 SASEGT.

J is TRBJ2-1 and V is TRBV19, with 9 bases that match TRBD2. Trimming took 5 bases from V and 7 from J; bases not matched to a gene: 12. The CDR3 runs 16 residues. Germline values: CDR1 LNHDA, CDR2 SQIVND (reference sequence). Here the CDR3 reads CASSLLVAGVGNEQFF. The CDR3 DNA reads as TGTGCCAGTAGTCTATTGGTAGCGGGAGTTGGGAATGAGCAGTTCTTC. The entire variable domain, with the rest obtained from reference TRBV19 and TRBJ2-1, is as follows: DGGITQSPKYLFRKEGQNVTLSCEQNLNHDAMYWYRQDPGQGLRLIYYSQIVNDFQKGDIAEGYSVSREKKESFPLTVTSAQKNPTAFYLCASSLLVAGVGNEQFFGPGTRLTVL.

The J gene is TRBJ2-7, the V gene TRBV27, with D possibly being TRBD2 (6 bases). The CDR3 is made up of 15 amino acids. The V gene's germline CDR1 is MNHEY and CDR2 SMNVEV (reference sequence). Trimming removed 10 bases from V and 2 bases from J, with 21 bases in between. The CDR3 reads CATYNAQGGPYEQYF. CDR3 coding DNA: TGTGCCACCTACAATGCTCAGGGAGGACCCTACGAGCAGTACTTC.

The genes are TRBV10-3 and TRBJ2-7; perhaps TRBD2 as D (6 bases). Trimming removed 3 bases at V and 4 bases at J, with 13 bases between. This CDR3 has 14 residues. CDR1 is ENHRY and CDR2 is SYGVKD in the germline V gene. The CDR3 protein is CAISEGTRGYEQYF. CDR3 in DNA: TGTGCCATCAGTGAAGGGACCCGGGGGTACGAGCAGTACTTC.

The V and J genes are TRBV30 and TRBJ2-2; D uncertain. V gave up 2 bases and J gave up 10 bases, with 8 bases separating them. Per the germline V gene, CDR1 is GTSNPN and CDR2 is SVGIG (reference sequence). This CDR3 is 11 amino acids long. CDR3 nucleotides: TGTGCCTGGAGTTCGCTTTTGGAGCTGTTTTTT. Residues: CAWSSLLELFF.

This clone was seen only a few times. The chain is built from TRBV5-1 and TRBJ2-2; D may be TRBD1 (5 bases). The germline V gene encodes CDR1 SGHRS and CDR2 YFSETQ. The CDR3 sequence is 14 residues long. Trimming shortened V by 4 bases and J by 8 bases, and 15 bases separated the two germline ends. The CDR3 loop is CASSTGQGTGELFF. The CDR3 DNA reads TGCGCCAGCAGCACCGGGCAGGGAACGGGGGAGCTGTTTTTT.